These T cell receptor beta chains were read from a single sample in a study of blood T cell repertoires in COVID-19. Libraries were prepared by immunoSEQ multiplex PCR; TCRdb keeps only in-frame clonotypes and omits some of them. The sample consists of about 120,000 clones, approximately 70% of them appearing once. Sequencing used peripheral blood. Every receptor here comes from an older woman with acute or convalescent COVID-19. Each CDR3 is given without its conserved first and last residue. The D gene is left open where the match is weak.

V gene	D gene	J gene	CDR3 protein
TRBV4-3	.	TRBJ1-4	ASSQDVRGNREKLF
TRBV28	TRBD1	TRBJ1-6	ASSLARQGYNSPLH
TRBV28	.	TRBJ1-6	ASSAAGIRDSPLH
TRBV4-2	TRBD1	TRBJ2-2	ASSHAGTANTGELF
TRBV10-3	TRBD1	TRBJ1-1	AISRDRANTEAF
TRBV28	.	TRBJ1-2	ASSLLGGYGYT
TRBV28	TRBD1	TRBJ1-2	ASSPPGQGDGYT
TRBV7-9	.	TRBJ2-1	ASSFRSSGGEQF
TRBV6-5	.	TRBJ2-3	ATGGSTDTQY
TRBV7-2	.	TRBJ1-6	ASSLGTYNSPLH
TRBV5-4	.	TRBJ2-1	ASSLGLQGWKRESRNEQF
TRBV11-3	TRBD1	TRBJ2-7	ASSLDPTGTHEQY
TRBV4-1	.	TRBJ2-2	ASSQRWAGGTGELF
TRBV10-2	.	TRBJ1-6	ASGGTGRYSPLH
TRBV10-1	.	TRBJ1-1	ASSARISTEAF
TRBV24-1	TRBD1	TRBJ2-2	ATSDFTGGVGTGELF
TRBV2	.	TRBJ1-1	ASSDTKGLNTEAF
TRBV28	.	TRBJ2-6	ASSTYSGANVLT
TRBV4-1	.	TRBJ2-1	ASSSTLSSYNEQF
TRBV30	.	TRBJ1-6	AWRERNSPLH
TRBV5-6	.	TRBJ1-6	ASSRGITGDSPLH
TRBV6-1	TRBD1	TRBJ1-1	ASSGGRGPITAEAF
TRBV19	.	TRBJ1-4	ASSIEDNLNEKLF
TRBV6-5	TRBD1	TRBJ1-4	ASRSGQHNEKLF
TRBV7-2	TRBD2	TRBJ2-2	ASSPSRLAGENTGELF
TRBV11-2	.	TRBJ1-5	ASSLGLQSNQPQH
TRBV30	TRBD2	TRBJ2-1	AWSNLAVSYNEQF
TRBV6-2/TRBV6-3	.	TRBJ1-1	ASSYGGSTEAF
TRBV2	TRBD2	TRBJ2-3	ASSPSRLAREKGDTQY
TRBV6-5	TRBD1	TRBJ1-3	ASSSGWTGGRNTIY
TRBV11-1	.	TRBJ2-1	ASSSLLNEQF
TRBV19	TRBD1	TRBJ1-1	ASSEQGRKTEAF
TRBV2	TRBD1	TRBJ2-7	ASSAWDRVEAEQY
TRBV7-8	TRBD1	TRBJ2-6	ASSIFTGGHGANVLT
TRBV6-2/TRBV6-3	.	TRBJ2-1	ASSYGPYNEQF
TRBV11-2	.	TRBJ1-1	ASSLGSRAGWNTEAF
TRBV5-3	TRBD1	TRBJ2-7	ARSLSDRGYEQY
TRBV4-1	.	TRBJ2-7	ASSRLMGGGGEQY
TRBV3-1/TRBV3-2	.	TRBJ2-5	ASSGTGIRQETQY